One sample yielded the 26 T cell receptor beta chains listed below, sequenced in a study of STAT5B mutations in CD4+ large granular lymphocyte leukemia. Profiled with immunoSEQ multiplex PCR; TCRdb holds only in-frame clones, not every one. The sample consists of some 30,000 clones, approximately 80% of them appearing once. Sequencing input: CD4+ T cells from blood buffy coats. These receptor sequences come from a human donor in good health.

This rearrangement joins TRBV6-5 to TRBJ2-5, with 11 bases identical to TRBD2. CDR1 and CDR2 (germline): MNHEY, SVGAGI. The V segment lost 6 bases and the J segment 5 bases; nucleotides outside the gene matches: 8. The CDR3 has 15 residues. The CDR3 sequence is CASRTSGSPFETQYF. DNA of the CDR3: TGTGCCAGCAGAACTAGCGGGAGCCCGTTTGAGACCCAGTACTTC.

The rearrangement uses TRBV27 and TRBJ2-7, with D unclear. The CDR3 sequence is 14 residues long. The V end was cut by 0 bases, the J end by 0 bases, with 6 bases between. From germline, CDR1 is MNHEY and CDR2 SMNVEV (reference sequence). CDR3 bases: TGTGCCAGCAGTTTATCAGTTAGCTCCTACGAGCAGTACTTC. Protein: CASSLSVSSYEQYF.

The rearrangement joins TRBV2 to TRBJ2-1, with a weak D call TRBD2 (5 bases). Germline values: CDR1 SNHLY, CDR2 FYNNEI. CDR3 length equals 15 residues. The V and J ends lost 10 bases and 4 bases respectively, with 20 bases between them. CDR3 amino acids: CATKPDLARYNEQFF. CDR3 nucleotide sequence: TGTGCCACAAAGCCCGACTTAGCGAGATACAATGAGCAGTTCTTC.

Only a few counts were recorded for this clone. The chain uses TRBV10-1 and TRBJ1-1; 7 bases line up with TRBD1. Germline loops: CDR1 WNHNN, CDR2 SYGVQD (reference sequence). This CDR3 has 15 amino acids. J lost 0 bases, V lost 4 bases, and 5 bases had no gene match. The CDR3 sequence is CASSGTGNVNTEAFF. The CDR3 nucleotides are TGCGCCAGCAGTGGGACAGGCAACGTGAACACTGAAGCTTTCTTT.

The CDR3 is CAWKAGMNTEAFF. In nucleotides, the CDR3 is TGTGCCTGGAAGGCAGGGATGAACACTGAAGCTTTCTTT. The chain couples TRBV30 to TRBJ1-1; the D gene is possibly TRBD1 (5 bases). The CDR3 covers 13 residues. The V and J ends lost 4 bases and 0 bases respectively, with 9 bases between them. The germline CDR1 and CDR2 sequences are GTSNPN and SVGIG (reference sequence).

This clone came up once. The chain combines TRBV19 with TRBJ2-1, with TRBD2 identical over 8 bases. The CDR3 loop spans 17 amino acids. The V gene's germline CDR1 is LNHDA and CDR2 SQIVND (reference sequence). Unmatched junction bases numbered 13, after V lost 3 bases and J lost 6 bases. CDR3 DNA sequence: TGTGCCAGTAGTATCGGCGGGAGGAGGTTCCAAGGCAATGAGCAGTTCTTC. Its protein product is CASSIGGRRFQGNEQFF.

This clone was recorded once. V usage is TRBV9 and J usage is TRBJ1-5; unclear D gene. CDR1 is SGDLS, CDR2 YYNGEE, per germline. The germline V and J ends were trimmed by 0 bases and 0 bases, with 7 bases remaining between them. The CDR3 spans 15 residues. Written as DNA, the CDR3 is TGTGCCAGCAGCGTAGGTGCCCATAGCAATCAGCCCCAGCATTTT. This gives the protein CASSVGAHSNQPQHF. Combining the CDR3 with reference TRBV9 and TRBJ1-5 gives the whole variable domain DSGVTQTPKHLITATGQRVTLRCSPRSGDLSVYWYQQSLDQGLQFLIQYYNGEERAKGNILERFSAQQFPDLHSELNLSSLELGDSALYFCASSVGAHSNQPQHFGDGTRLSIL.

The chain couples TRBV2 to TRBJ2-3, with a tentative D call TRBD1 (6 bases). Germline lookup yields CDR1 SNHLY and CDR2 FYNNEI. The CDR3 totals 15 residues. V gave up 1 base and J gave up 0 bases, with 8 bases separating them. The CDR3 sequence: CASSEGRGSTDTQYF. DNA of the CDR3: TGTGCCAGCAGTGAAGGCAGGGGTAGCACAGATACGCAGTATTTT. Full variable domain (rest looked up from reference TRBV2 and TRBJ2-3): EPEVTQTPSHQVTQMGQEVILRCVPISNHLYFYWYRQILGQKVEFLVSFYNNEISEKSEIFDDQFSVERPDGSNFTLKIRSTKLEDSAMYFCASSEGRGSTDTQYFGPGTRLTVL.

This chain connects TRBV5-1 to TRBJ1-2; TRBD1 agrees at 7 bases. Looked up from germline, CDR1 is SGHRS and CDR2 is YFSETQ. This CDR3 has 16 amino acids. The ends lost 0 bases at V and 2 bases at J; junction bases unmatched: 7. The CDR3 DNA sequence: TGCGCCAGCAGCTTGGGCGGCAGGGGGGTGAACTATGGCTACACCTTC. Translated, it gives CASSLGGRGVNYGYTF. The full variable domain, completed using reference TRBV5-1 and TRBJ1-2, is KAGVTQTPRYLIKTRGQQVTLSCSPISGHRSVSWYQQTPGQGLQFLFEYFSETQRNKGNFPGRFSGRQFSNSRSEMNVSTLELGDSALYLCASSLGGRGVNYGYTFGSGTRLTVV.

V is TRBV19 and J is TRBJ1-1; D gene unclear. This CDR3 has 13 amino acids. Trimming removed 9 bases from V and 6 bases from J, with 17 bases in between. CDR1 LNHDA and CDR2 SQIVND come from the germline V gene (reference sequence). The CDR3 protein is CASRYREWAEAFF. Written as DNA, the CDR3 is TGTGCCAGCAGATACAGAGAATGGGCTGAAGCTTTCTTT.

This clone was picked up one time. The chain recombines TRBV25-1 with TRBJ1-2; D unclear. Germline V CDR1 and CDR2: MGHDK, SYGVNS. Trimming removed 5 bases at V and 7 bases at J, with 17 bases between. The CDR3 covers 14 residues. For the CDR3, the DNA is TGTGCCAGCAGTAAAACAGCTACGATAAGTGGCTACACCTTC. The encoded protein is CASSKTATISGYTF.

The chain is built from TRBV9 and TRBJ2-3; D remains ambiguous. This CDR3 contains 15 residues. Germline V gene lookup returns CDR1 SGDLS and CDR2 YYNGEE. V lost 4 bases, J lost 0 bases, and 12 bases lay in between. CDR3 sequence reads: CASSPRTYSTDTQYF. The DNA for the CDR3 is TGTGCCAGCAGCCCCCGGACCTATAGCACAGATACGCAGTATTTT.

The chain uses TRBV19 and TRBJ2-3; D gene ambiguous. V lost 1 base and J lost 2, with 7 bases in between. This CDR3 is 14 amino acids long. Germline V CDR1 and CDR2: LNHDA, SQIVND (reference sequence). CDR3 nucleotides: TGTGCCAGTAGTATAGTGGGGTACACAGATACGCAGTATTTT. Its protein is CASSIVGYTDTQYF.

This chain links TRBV19 with TRBJ1-5; TRBD1 might be the D (5 bases). CDR3 length: 14 residues. V lost 6 bases, J lost 4 bases, and 13 bases lay in between. Germline assignment: CDR1 LNHDA and CDR2 SQIVND (reference sequence). CDR3: CASRPGGQNQPQHF. The CDR3 bases are TGTGCCAGTAGACCGGGGGGTCAAAATCAGCCCCAGCATTTT.

The CDR3 DNA follows: TGTGCCAGCAGCACTCCTACCACAGGGAACTATGGCTACACCTTC. It encodes CASSTPTTGNYGYTF. V and J are TRBV28 and TRBJ1-2; TRBD1 might be the D (6 bases). Germline CDR1 is MDHEN and CDR2 is SYDVKM. With 6 bases removed from V and 2 bases from J, the gap between germline ends came to 16 bases. CDR3 size: 15 residues.

The chain combines TRBV4-2 with TRBJ2-7, with TRBD1 as a possible D gene (5 bases). The germline V gene has CDR1 LGHNA and CDR2 YNFKEQ. CDR3 length: 13 amino acids. Between the trimmed V and J ends, which lost 4 bases and 3 bases, there was a span of 10 bases. CDR3 amino acids: CASSRGTDYEQYF. Here the CDR3 DNA reads TGTGCCAGCAGCCGGGGCACAGACTACGAGCAGTACTTC.

The DNA for the CDR3 is TGTGCCAGTAGTTACGGGACTAGCGGTACCAATGAGCAGTTCTTC. This codes for CASSYGTSGTNEQFF. The genes are TRBV19 and TRBJ2-1; 11 bases agree with TRBD2. Germline V lookup: CDR1 LNHDA, CDR2 SQIVND (reference sequence). V gave up 5 bases and J gave up 6 bases; unmatched junction bases: 6. This CDR3 spans 15 amino acids.

This clone was recorded a few times. The chain couples TRBV10-2 to TRBJ2-1; 10 bases agree with TRBD2. Per germline, CDR1 WSHSY and CDR2 SAAADI. With 8 bases clipped from V and 6 bases from J, the junction kept 4 bases outside the gene matches. This CDR3 contains 13 residues. CDR3: CASRLAGANEQFF. As DNA, the CDR3 is TGCGCCAGCCGACTAGCGGGTGCCAATGAGCAGTTCTTC.

The chain combines TRBV2 with TRBJ2-3; D remains unclear. Germline-derived CDR1 and CDR2 are SNHLY and FYNNEI. This CDR3 has 12 amino acids. The V and J ends lost 8 bases and 1 base respectively, with 7 bases between them. The CDR3 coding sequence is TGTGCCAGCTGTAGGGGCACAGATACGCAGTATTTT. It yields the protein CASCRGTDTQYF.

The rearrangement joins TRBV12-2 to TRBJ2-7; whether TRBD2, the table's D call, matches the DNA was not checked. TRBV12-2 is a pseudogene. The CDR3 length is 14 residues. The CDR3 DNA reads as TGTGCAAGTCGCTTACCTAGCGCGTACTACGAGCAGTACTTC. Protein: CASRLPSAYYEQYF.

The chain uses TRBV5-6 and TRBJ1-5; D perhaps matches TRBD1 (5 bases). Germline assignment: CDR1 SGHDT and CDR2 YYEEEE. V was shortened by 4 bases and J by 4 bases, with 9 bases between the two germline ends. The length of the CDR3 is 13 residues. The chain's CDR3 is CASSRGGNQPQHF. DNA of the CDR3: TGTGCCAGCAGCCGTGGGGGGAATCAGCCCCAGCATTTT. Together with reference TRBV5-6 and TRBJ1-5, the CDR3 gives the full variable domain: DAGVTQSPTHLIKTRGQQVTLRCSPKSGHDTVSWYQQALGQGPQFIFQYYEEEERQRGNFPDRFSGHQFPNYSSELNVNALLLGDSALYLCASSRGGNQPQHFGDGTRLSIL.

The genes are TRBV7-9 and TRBJ1-5; D gene unclear. Trimming shortened V by 7 bases and J by 4 bases, and 14 bases separated the two germline ends. Germline values: CDR1 SEHNR, CDR2 FQNEAQ (reference sequence). CDR3 size: 14 residues. The CDR3 DNA reads TGTGCCAGCATTAAGAGGACGGGGAATCAGCCCCAGCATTTT. Translation: CASIKRTGNQPQHF.

The chain combines TRBV4-1 with TRBJ2-1, with 8 bases matching TRBD2. Looked up from germline, CDR1 is MGHRA and CDR2 is YSYEKL. This CDR3 has 16 amino acids. V lost 3 bases and J lost 5; bases outside the gene matches: 9. The CDR3: CASSHTGTRGDNEQFF. The CDR3 coding sequence is TGCGCCAGCAGCCATACCGGGACTAGGGGAGACAATGAGCAGTTCTTC.

V usage is TRBV27 and J usage is TRBJ2-4; D is unclear. From germline, CDR1 is MNHEY and CDR2 SMNVEV (reference sequence). Trimming cost V 3 bases and J 5 bases, with 11 bases left between them. The length of the CDR3 is 14 residues. The CDR3 bases are TGTGCCAGCAGTTTCAATACAGATCAAAACATTCAGTACTTC. Translating it yields CASSFNTDQNIQYF.

This clone turned up a few times. This chain joins TRBV18 and TRBJ2-7; D is undetermined. The CDR3 runs 13 residues. Germline V lookup: CDR1 KGHSH, CDR2 LQKENI. V lost 3 bases and J lost 2, with 8 bases in between. CDR3 loop: CASSPGVTYEQYF. The CDR3 DNA reads TGTGCCAGCTCACCTGGGGTTACCTACGAGCAGTACTTC.

This clone was counted once. The chain has TRBV4-1 and TRBJ2-1; 7 bases agree with TRBD1. The CDR3 is 15 residues long. V gave up 1 base and J gave up 8 bases; unmatched junction bases: 8. Germline CDR1 is MGHRA and CDR2 is YSYEKL. CDR3 protein: CASSQGRQGTYEQFF. The CDR3 DNA follows: TGCGCCAGCAGCCAAGGCCGACAGGGAACCTATGAGCAGTTCTTC.